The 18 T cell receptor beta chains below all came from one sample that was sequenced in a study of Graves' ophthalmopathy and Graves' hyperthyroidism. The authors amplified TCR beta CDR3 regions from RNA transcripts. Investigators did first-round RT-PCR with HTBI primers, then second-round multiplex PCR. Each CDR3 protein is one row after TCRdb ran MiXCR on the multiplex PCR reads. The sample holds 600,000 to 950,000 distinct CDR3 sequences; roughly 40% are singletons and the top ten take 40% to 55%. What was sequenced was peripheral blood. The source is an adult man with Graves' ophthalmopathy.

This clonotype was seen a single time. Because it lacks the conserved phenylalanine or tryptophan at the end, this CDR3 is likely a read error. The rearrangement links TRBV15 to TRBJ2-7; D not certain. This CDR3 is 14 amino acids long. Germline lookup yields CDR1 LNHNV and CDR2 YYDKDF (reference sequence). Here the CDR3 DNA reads TGTGCCACCAGCGGAGAAGGCGGACCCTACGAGCAGTACCTC. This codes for CATSGEGGPYEQYL.

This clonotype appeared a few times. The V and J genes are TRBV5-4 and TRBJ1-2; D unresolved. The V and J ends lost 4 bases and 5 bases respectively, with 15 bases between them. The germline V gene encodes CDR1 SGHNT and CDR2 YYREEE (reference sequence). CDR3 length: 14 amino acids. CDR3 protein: CASSHNPGKYGYTF. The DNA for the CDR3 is TGTGCCAGCAGCCACAACCCCGGGAAGTATGGCTACACCTTC.

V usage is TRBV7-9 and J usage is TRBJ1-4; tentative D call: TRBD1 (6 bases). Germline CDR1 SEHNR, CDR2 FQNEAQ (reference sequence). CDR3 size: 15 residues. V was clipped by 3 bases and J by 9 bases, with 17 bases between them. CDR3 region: CASSLAGGGLKKLFF. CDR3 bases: TGTGCCAGCAGCTTGGCCGGTGGGGGGCTGAAAAAACTGTTTTTT. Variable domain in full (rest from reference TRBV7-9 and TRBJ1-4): DTGVSQNPRHKITKRGQNVTFRCDPISEHNRLYWYRQTLGQGPEFLTYFQNEAQLEKSRLLSDRFSAERPKGSFSTLEIQRTEQGDSAMYLCASSLAGGGLKKLFFGSGTQLSVL.

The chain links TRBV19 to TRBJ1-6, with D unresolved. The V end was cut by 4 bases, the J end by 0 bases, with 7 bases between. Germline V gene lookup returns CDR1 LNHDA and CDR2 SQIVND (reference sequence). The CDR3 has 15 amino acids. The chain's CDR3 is CASSSTNSYNSPLHF. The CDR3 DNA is TGTGCCAGTAGTAGCACAAACTCCTATAATTCACCCCTCCACTTT.

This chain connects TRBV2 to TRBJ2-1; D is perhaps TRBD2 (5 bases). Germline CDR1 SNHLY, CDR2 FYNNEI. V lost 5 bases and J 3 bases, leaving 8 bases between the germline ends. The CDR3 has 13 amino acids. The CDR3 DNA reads TGTGCCAGCAGTCTAGCTAACTACAATGAGCAGTTCTTC. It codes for CASSLANYNEQFF.

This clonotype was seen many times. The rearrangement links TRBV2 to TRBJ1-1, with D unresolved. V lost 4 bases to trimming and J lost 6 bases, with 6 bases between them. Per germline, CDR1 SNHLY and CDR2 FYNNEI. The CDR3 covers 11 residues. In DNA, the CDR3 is TGTGCCAGCAGTGCCAGGTCTGAAGCTTTCTTT. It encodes CASSARSEAFF.

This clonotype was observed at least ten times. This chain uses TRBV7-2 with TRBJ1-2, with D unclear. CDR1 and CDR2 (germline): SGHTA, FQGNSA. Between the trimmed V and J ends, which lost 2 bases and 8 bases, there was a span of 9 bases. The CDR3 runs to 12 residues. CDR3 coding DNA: TGTGCCAGCAGCTTAAGGGAAGGCGGCTACACCTTC. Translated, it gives CASSLREGGYTF.

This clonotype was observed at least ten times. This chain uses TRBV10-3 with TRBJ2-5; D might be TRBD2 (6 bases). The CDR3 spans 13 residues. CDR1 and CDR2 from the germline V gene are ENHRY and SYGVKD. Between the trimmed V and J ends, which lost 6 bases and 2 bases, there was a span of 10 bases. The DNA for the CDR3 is TGTGCCATCAGCTACCGGGAGCAAGAGACCCAGTACTTC. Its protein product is CAISYREQETQYF.

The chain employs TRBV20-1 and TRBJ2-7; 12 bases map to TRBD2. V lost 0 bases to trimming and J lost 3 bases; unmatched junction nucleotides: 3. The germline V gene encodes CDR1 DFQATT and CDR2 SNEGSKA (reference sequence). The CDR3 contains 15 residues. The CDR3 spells CSARDRTSGVYEQYF. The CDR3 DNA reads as TGCAGTGCTAGAGATCGGACTAGCGGGGTCTACGAGCAGTACTTC.

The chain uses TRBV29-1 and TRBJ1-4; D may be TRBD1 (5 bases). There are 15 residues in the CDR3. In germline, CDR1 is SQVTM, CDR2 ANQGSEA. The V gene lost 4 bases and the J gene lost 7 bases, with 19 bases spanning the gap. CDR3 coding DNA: TGCAGCGTTGGACTAGCGGGACGCGGGGTTGAAAAACTGTTTTTT. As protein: CSVGLAGRGVEKLFF.

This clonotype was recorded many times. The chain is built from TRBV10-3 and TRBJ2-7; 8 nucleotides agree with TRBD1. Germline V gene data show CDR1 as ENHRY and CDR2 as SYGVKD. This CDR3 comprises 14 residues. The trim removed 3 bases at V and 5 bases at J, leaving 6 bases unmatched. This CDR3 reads CAISEARGQNEQYF. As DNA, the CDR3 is TGTGCCATCAGTGAAGCCAGGGGGCAGAACGAGCAGTACTTC.

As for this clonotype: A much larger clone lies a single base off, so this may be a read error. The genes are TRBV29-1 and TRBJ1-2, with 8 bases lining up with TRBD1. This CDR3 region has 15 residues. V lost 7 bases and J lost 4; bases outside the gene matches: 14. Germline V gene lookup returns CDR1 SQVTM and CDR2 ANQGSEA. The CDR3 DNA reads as TGCAGCGCTGGTAGACAGGGGTTGTCTATCTATGGCTACACCTTC. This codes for CSAGRQGLSIYGYTF.

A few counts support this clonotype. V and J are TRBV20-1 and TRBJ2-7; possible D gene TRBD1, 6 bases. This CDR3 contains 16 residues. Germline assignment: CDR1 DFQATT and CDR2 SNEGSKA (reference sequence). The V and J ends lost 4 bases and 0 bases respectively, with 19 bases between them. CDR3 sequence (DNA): TGCAGTGCTAAGGGGGTTGTGGGACGGAGCTCCTACGAGCAGTACTTC. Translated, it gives CSAKGVVGRSSYEQYF.

CDR3 sequence: CASSLASGTGYTF. CDR3 DNA sequence: TGTGCCAGCAGCTTAGCTTCCGGGACAGGCTACACCTTC. The chain joins TRBV7-9 to TRBJ1-2; tentatively, D is TRBD1 (6 bases). Trimming cost V 0 bases and J 8 bases, with 10 bases left between them. This CDR3 region has 13 residues. Germline CDR1 reads SEHNR; CDR2 reads FQNEAQ (reference sequence).

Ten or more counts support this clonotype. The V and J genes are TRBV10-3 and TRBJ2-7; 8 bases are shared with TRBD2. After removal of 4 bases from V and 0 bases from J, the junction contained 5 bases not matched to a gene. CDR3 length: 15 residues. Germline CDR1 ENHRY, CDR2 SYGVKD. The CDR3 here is CAISGLSGSSYEQYF. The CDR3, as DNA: TGTGCCATCAGTGGCTTAAGCGGGAGCTCCTACGAGCAGTACTTC.

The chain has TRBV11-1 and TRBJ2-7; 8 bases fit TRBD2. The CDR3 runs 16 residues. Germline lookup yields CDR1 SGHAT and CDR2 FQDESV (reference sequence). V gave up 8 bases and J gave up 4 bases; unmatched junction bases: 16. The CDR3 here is CASRSPGGRDVYEQYF. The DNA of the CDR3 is TGTGCCAGCCGCTCCCCGGGGGGGCGAGACGTATACGAGCAGTACTTC.

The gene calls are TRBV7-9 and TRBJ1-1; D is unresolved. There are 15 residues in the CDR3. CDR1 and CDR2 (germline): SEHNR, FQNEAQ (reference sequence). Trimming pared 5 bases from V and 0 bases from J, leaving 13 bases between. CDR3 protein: CASSTSGRMNTEAFF. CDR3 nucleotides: TGTGCCAGCAGCACCTCGGGCAGGATGAACACTGAAGCTTTCTTT. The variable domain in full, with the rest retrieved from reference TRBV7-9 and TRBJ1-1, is DTGVSQNPRHKITKRGQNVTFRCDPISEHNRLYWYRQTLGQGPEFLTYFQNEAQLEKSRLLSDRFSAERPKGSFSTLEIQRTEQGDSAMYLCASSTSGRMNTEAFFGQGTRLTVV.

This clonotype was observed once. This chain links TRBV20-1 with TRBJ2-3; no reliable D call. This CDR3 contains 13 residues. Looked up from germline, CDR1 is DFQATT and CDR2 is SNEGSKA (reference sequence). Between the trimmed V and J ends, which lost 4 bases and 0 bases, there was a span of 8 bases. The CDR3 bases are TGCAGTGCTACGGTGGACAGCACAGATACGCAGTATTTT. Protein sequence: CSATVDSTDTQYF.